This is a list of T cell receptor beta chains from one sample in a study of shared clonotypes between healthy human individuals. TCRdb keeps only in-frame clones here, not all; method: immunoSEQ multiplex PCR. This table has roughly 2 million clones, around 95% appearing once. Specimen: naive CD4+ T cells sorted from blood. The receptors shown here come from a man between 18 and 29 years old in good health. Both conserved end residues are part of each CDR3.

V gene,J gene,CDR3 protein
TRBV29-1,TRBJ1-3,CSVEGQHSGNTIYF
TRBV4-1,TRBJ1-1,CASSHRSLADTEAFF
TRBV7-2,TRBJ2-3,CASSLKAILSSTDTQYF
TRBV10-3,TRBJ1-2,CAISETEGYGYTF
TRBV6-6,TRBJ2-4,CASSGRDKNIQYF
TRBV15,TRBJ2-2,CATSRELQVLGGELFF
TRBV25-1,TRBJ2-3,CASSGSTDTQYF
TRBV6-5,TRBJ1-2,CASSQTGFNYGYTF
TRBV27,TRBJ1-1,CASSLSGDRDTEAFF
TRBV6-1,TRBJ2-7,CASRGHRGNLYEQYF
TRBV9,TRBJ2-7,CASNPSGGTYEQYF
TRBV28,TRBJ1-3,CASRQGVSGNTIYF
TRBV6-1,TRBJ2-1,CATPGTSYNEQFF
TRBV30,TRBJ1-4,CAWSGGPQKTNEKLFF
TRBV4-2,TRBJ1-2,CASSQDGAGSIYGYTF
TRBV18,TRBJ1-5,CASSPKTGDNQPQHF
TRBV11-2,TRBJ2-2,CASSSVSGNGELFF
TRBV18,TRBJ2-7,CASSPPGVAGGQEQYF
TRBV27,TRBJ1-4,CASSPGVANEKLFF
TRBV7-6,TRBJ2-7,CASSLRRGQGADEQYF
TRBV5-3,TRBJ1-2,CASSLDPGYGYTF
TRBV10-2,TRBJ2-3,CATIQGCTDTQYF
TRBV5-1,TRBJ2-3,CASSTGTSTDTQYF
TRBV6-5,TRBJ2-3,CASGLIAGSTDTQYF
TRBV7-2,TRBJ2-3,CASSLRHLGDTQYF
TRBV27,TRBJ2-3,CASSPSGTHKGPDTQYF
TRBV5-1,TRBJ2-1,CASSLVAGGPGEQFF
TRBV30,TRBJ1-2,CAWSTGPLGYTF
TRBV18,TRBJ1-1,CASSPIFNQGDTEAFF
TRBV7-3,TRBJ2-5,CASSLGPAGGETQYF
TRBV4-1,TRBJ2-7,CASSQSTTGSYEQYF
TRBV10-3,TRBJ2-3,CAISESIVGGGTDTQYF